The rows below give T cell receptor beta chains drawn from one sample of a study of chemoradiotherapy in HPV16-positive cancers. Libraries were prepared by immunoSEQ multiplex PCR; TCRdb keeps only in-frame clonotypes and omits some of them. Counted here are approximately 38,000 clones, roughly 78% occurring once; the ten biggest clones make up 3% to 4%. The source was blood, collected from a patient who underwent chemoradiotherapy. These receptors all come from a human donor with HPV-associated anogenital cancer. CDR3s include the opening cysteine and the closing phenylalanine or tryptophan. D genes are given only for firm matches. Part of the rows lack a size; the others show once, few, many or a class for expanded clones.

cdr3_aa: CASSFQDGEQYF
cdr3_nt: TGCGCCAGCAGCTTCCAGGATGGCGAGCAGTACTTC
clone_size: -
d_call: -
j_call: TRBJ2-7
v_call: TRBV5-1

cdr3_aa: CASSETSGEKLFF
cdr3_nt: TGTGCCAGCAGCGAGACTTCGGGAGAAAAACTGTTTTTT
clone_size: few
d_call: -
j_call: TRBJ1-4
v_call: TRBV5-6

cdr3_aa: CASSPGRLGNEQFF
cdr3_nt: TGTGCCAGCAGTCCCGGTAGACTAGGGAATGAGCAGTTCTTC
clone_size: -
d_call: -
j_call: TRBJ2-1
v_call: TRBV2

cdr3_aa: CASSQSRRGTEAFF
cdr3_nt: TGTGCCAGCAGTCAGAGCCGGCGGGGGACTGAAGCTTTCTTT
clone_size: -
d_call: -
j_call: TRBJ1-1
v_call: TRBV6-4

cdr3_aa: CASSQEVHYEQYF
cdr3_nt: TGCGCCAGCAGCCAAGAGGTCCACTACGAGCAGTACTTC
clone_size: few
d_call: -
j_call: TRBJ2-7
v_call: TRBV4-3

cdr3_aa: CASSEALLGETQYF
cdr3_nt: TGTGCCAGCAGTGAAGCGCTTCTCGGAGAGACCCAGTACTTC
clone_size: -
d_call: -
j_call: TRBJ2-5
v_call: TRBV2

cdr3_aa: CASKGQMNTEAFF
cdr3_nt: TGTGCCAGCAAAGGGCAAATGAACACTGAAGCTTTCTTT
clone_size: once
d_call: -
j_call: TRBJ1-1
v_call: TRBV2

cdr3_aa: CASSLGSGTEQYF
cdr3_nt: TGTGCCAGCAGCTTAGGGAGCGGGACCGAGCAGTACTTC
clone_size: -
d_call: TRBD2
j_call: TRBJ2-7
v_call: TRBV7-3

cdr3_aa: CASSLLGQGAWETQYF
cdr3_nt: TGTGCCAGCAGCTTACTTGGACAGGGGGCTTGGGAGACCCAGTACTTC
clone_size: -
d_call: TRBD1
j_call: TRBJ2-5
v_call: TRBV7-9

cdr3_aa: CASTARRGAHYGYTF
cdr3_nt: TGTGCCAGCACCGCAAGACGAGGGGCCCACTATGGCTACACCTTC
clone_size: few
d_call: -
j_call: TRBJ1-2
v_call: TRBV6-5

cdr3_aa: CASSLSPRTNTEAFF
cdr3_nt: TGCGCCAGCAGCCTGAGTCCCAGAACGAACACTGAAGCTTTCTTT
clone_size: -
d_call: -
j_call: TRBJ1-1
v_call: TRBV5-1

cdr3_aa: CASSSKGDTEAFF
cdr3_nt: TGTGCCAGTAGTTCTAAGGGGGACACTGAAGCTTTCTTT
clone_size: -
d_call: -
j_call: TRBJ1-1
v_call: TRBV19

cdr3_aa: CASSKTKGQPQHF
cdr3_nt: TGTGCCAGCAGCAAAACCAAGGGCCAGCCCCAGCATTTT
clone_size: -
d_call: -
j_call: TRBJ1-5
v_call: TRBV6-6

cdr3_aa: CASSGNDWVNYGYTF
cdr3_nt: TGTGCCAGCAGTGGAAATGACTGGGTTAACTATGGCTACACCTTC
clone_size: once
d_call: -
j_call: TRBJ1-2
v_call: TRBV2

cdr3_aa: CASSQAGGAYEQYF
cdr3_nt: TGTGCCAGCAGCCAAGCGGGCGGAGCCTACGAGCAGTACTTC
clone_size: -
d_call: -
j_call: TRBJ2-7
v_call: TRBV7-8

cdr3_aa: CASSVYSGDIQYF
cdr3_nt: TGTGCCAGCAGTGTTTACTCCGGAGACATTCAGTACTTC
clone_size: -
d_call: -
j_call: TRBJ2-4
v_call: TRBV2

cdr3_aa: CASSYGTEAFF
cdr3_nt: TGTGCCAGCAGCTATGGTACTGAAGCTTTCTTT
clone_size: few
d_call: -
j_call: TRBJ1-1
v_call: TRBV2

cdr3_aa: CASSQTGAGGYTF
cdr3_nt: TGTGCCAGCTCACAGACAGGGGCGGGTGGCTACACCTTC
clone_size: few
d_call: TRBD1
j_call: TRBJ1-2
v_call: TRBV18

cdr3_aa: CASSPREGATNEKLFF
cdr3_nt: TGTGCCAGCAGCCCGAGGGAAGGCGCAACTAATGAAAAACTGTTTTTT
clone_size: -
d_call: -
j_call: TRBJ1-4
v_call: TRBV7-8

cdr3_aa: CASSEMAGPNSPLHF
cdr3_nt: TGTGCCAGCAGCGAAATGGCGGGTCCGAATTCACCCCTCCACTTT
clone_size: -
d_call: -
j_call: TRBJ1-6
v_call: TRBV9

cdr3_aa: CASSQSICEQFF
cdr3_nt: TGCGCCAGCAGTCAATCGATTTGTGAGCAGTTCTTC
clone_size: few
d_call: -
j_call: TRBJ2-1
v_call: TRBV23-1

cdr3_aa: CASSLAEVGFGTEAFF
cdr3_nt: TGTGCCAGCAGCCTCGCGGAGGTGGGCTTCGGGACTGAAGCTTTCTTT
clone_size: -
d_call: -
j_call: TRBJ1-1
v_call: TRBV5-5

cdr3_aa: CATSRVSVGEQFF
cdr3_nt: TGTGCCACCAGCAGAGTTTCAGTGGGTGAGCAGTTCTTC
clone_size: -
d_call: -
j_call: TRBJ2-1
v_call: TRBV15

cdr3_aa: CASSLAMTYEQYF
cdr3_nt: TGTGCCAGCAGCTTAGCGATGACCTACGAGCAGTACTTC
clone_size: -
d_call: -
j_call: TRBJ2-7
v_call: TRBV7-9

cdr3_aa: CASSRTGGTEAFF
cdr3_nt: TGTGCCAGCAGCCGGACAGGCGGCACTGAAGCTTTCTTT
clone_size: -
d_call: TRBD1
j_call: TRBJ1-1
v_call: TRBV5-4

cdr3_aa: CASSRGRGGYTF
cdr3_nt: TGTGCCAGCAGCCGAGGACGCGGCGGCTACACCTTC
clone_size: -
d_call: -
j_call: TRBJ1-2
v_call: TRBV7-9

cdr3_aa: CASSSPTHNSPLHF
cdr3_nt: TGTGCCAGCAGTTCCCCCACTCATAATTCACCCCTCCACTTT
clone_size: few
d_call: -
j_call: TRBJ1-6
v_call: TRBV6-5

cdr3_aa: CASSGLGGGVGYTF
cdr3_nt: TGTGCCAGCAGTGGTTTGGGGGGTGGCGTTGGCTACACCTTC
clone_size: -
d_call: -
j_call: TRBJ1-2
v_call: TRBV6-1

cdr3_aa: CAATSQETQYF
cdr3_nt: TGTGCCGCCACGTCTCAAGAGACCCAGTACTTC
clone_size: -
d_call: -
j_call: TRBJ2-5
v_call: TRBV6-1

cdr3_aa: CASSLGANGYTF
cdr3_nt: TGTGCCAGTAGTTTAGGGGCCAATGGCTACACCTTC
clone_size: -
d_call: -
j_call: TRBJ1-2
v_call: TRBV19

cdr3_aa: CASSEVSTIYF
cdr3_nt: TGTGCCAGCAGTGAAGTTAGCACCATATATTTT
clone_size: -
d_call: -
j_call: TRBJ1-3
v_call: TRBV6-1

cdr3_aa: CASSLAPAGNYEQYF
cdr3_nt: TGTGCCAGCAGCTTGGCCCCAGCGGGAAATTACGAGCAGTACTTC
clone_size: -
d_call: TRBD2
j_call: TRBJ2-7
v_call: TRBV5-5

cdr3_aa: CASRGRDREETQYF
cdr3_nt: TGTGCCAGCAGAGGCCGGGACAGGGAGGAGACCCAGTACTTC
clone_size: once
d_call: TRBD1
j_call: TRBJ2-5
v_call: TRBV27

cdr3_aa: CAWSPGTSYEQYF
cdr3_nt: TGTGCCTGGAGTCCCGGGACTTCCTACGAGCAGTACTTC
clone_size: -
d_call: -
j_call: TRBJ2-7
v_call: TRBV30

cdr3_aa: CASSEYGNSPLHF
cdr3_nt: TGTGCCAGCAGTGAATACGGTAATTCACCCCTCCACTTT
clone_size: few
d_call: -
j_call: TRBJ1-6
v_call: TRBV25-1

cdr3_aa: CASSVRDRGRSPLHF
cdr3_nt: TGTGCCAGTAGTGTCCGGGACAGGGGTCGGTCACCCCTCCACTTT
clone_size: -
d_call: TRBD1
j_call: TRBJ1-6
v_call: TRBV19

cdr3_aa: CASSLGTVNSPLHF
cdr3_nt: TGTGCCAGCAGCTTAGGTACAGTCAATTCACCCCTCCACTTT
clone_size: -
d_call: -
j_call: TRBJ1-6
v_call: TRBV7-2

cdr3_aa: CASSGWRGTQYF
cdr3_nt: TGTGCCAGCAGTGGGTGGAGGGGGACCCAGTACTTC
clone_size: once
d_call: -
j_call: TRBJ2-5
v_call: TRBV2

cdr3_aa: CASSDLQGSRPQHF
cdr3_nt: TGTGCCAGCAGTGACTTACAGGGAAGTCGGCCCCAGCATTTT
clone_size: few
d_call: -
j_call: TRBJ1-5
v_call: TRBV2

cdr3_aa: CASSVDRVRDTQYF
cdr3_nt: TGTGCCAGCAGCGTAGACAGGGTGAGAGATACGCAGTATTTT
clone_size: once
d_call: -
j_call: TRBJ2-3
v_call: TRBV9

cdr3_aa: CASSGTETQYF
cdr3_nt: TGCGCCAGCAGCGGCACAGAGACCCAGTACTTC
clone_size: -
d_call: -
j_call: TRBJ2-5
v_call: TRBV5-1

cdr3_aa: CASSLMGDWYNEQFF
cdr3_nt: TGTGCCAGCAGCTTAATGGGGGACTGGTACAATGAGCAGTTCTTC
clone_size: -
d_call: -
j_call: TRBJ2-1
v_call: TRBV7-3

cdr3_aa: CASSLRDGQETQYF
cdr3_nt: TGTGCCAGCAGCTTACGGGACGGCCAAGAGACCCAGTACTTC
clone_size: -
d_call: -
j_call: TRBJ2-5
v_call: TRBV11-2

cdr3_aa: CASSISERRGYTF
cdr3_nt: TGTGCCAGTAGTATTAGCGAGCGCCGGGGCTACACCTTC
clone_size: -
d_call: -
j_call: TRBJ1-2
v_call: TRBV19

cdr3_aa: CASSLVRWTNDFYGYTF
cdr3_nt: TGTGCCAGCAGCTTAGTGAGGTGGACAAACGATTTCTATGGCTACACCTTC
clone_size: -
d_call: -
j_call: TRBJ1-2
v_call: TRBV7-9

cdr3_aa: CASSLKAGSMDGYTF
cdr3_nt: TGTGCCAGCTCACTCAAGGCAGGGAGTATGGATGGCTACACCTTC
clone_size: -
d_call: -
j_call: TRBJ1-2
v_call: TRBV18